These 14 T cell receptor beta chains came from one sample sequenced in a study of cytomegalovirus exposure and HLA in healthy donors. PCR was performed using 60 Vbeta and 13 Jbeta primers. The method was immunoSEQ multiplex PCR; TCRdb's version includes in-frame clones alone and lacks a portion of them. The sample lists some 140,000 clones; about 80% were seen once. The sequenced sample was PBMCs. The source of these receptors is a male donor in good health and CMV-seropositive.

For the CDR3, the DNA is TGCACCAGCAGCCGCTCACAAGTTCTAGAGAATGAGCAGTTCTTC. Amino acids: CTSSRSQVLENEQFF. The chain combines TRBV1 with TRBJ2-1; TRBD2, the D gene given by the table, was not confirmed from the DNA. TRBV1 is designated a pseudogene. The CDR3 runs to 15 residues.

The rearrangement joins TRBV13 to TRBJ2-5; D perhaps matches TRBD2 (5 bases). V was clipped by 5 bases and J by 9 bases, with 22 bases between them. Germline lookup yields CDR1 PRHDT and CDR2 FYEKMQ (reference sequence). The CDR3 sequence is 15 residues long. CDR3 DNA: TGTGCCAGCAGCCCCTCGGGCGGGCCCGAGGCGGCCCAGTACTTC. Translation: CASSPSGGPEAAQYF.

The V call is TRBV20-1, the J call TRBJ1-5; TRBD1 might be the D (6 bases). Trimming cost V 6 bases and J 9 bases, with 9 bases left between them. From germline, CDR1 is DFQATT and CDR2 SNEGSKA (reference sequence). The CDR3 is made up of 10 amino acids. CDR3 amino acids: CSAGGWPQHF. In DNA, the CDR3 is TGCAGTGCAGGGGGTTGGCCCCAGCATTTT.

The chain combines TRBV28 with TRBJ2-5, with TRBD1 as a possible D gene (6 bases). This CDR3 spans 15 amino acids. Deletions cut 6 bases from V and 5 bases from J, with 19 bases between. CDR1 is MDHEN and CDR2 is SYDVKM in the germline V gene. The CDR3, as DNA: TGTGCCAGCAGGCCAACAGGACAGCCCGCGGAGACCCAGTACTTC. Protein: CASRPTGQPAETQYF.

J is TRBJ2-4 and V is TRBV6-4, with TRBD1 identical over 9 bases. V shed 6 bases and J 0 bases; nucleotides not matched to a gene: 15. This CDR3 contains 19 residues. Germline loops: CDR1 MRHNA, CDR2 SNTAGT. CDR3 nucleotides: TGTGCCAGCAGAGGGACCGAAGCCGGGACAGGGATAGCCAAAAACATTCAGTACTTC. It is translated as CASRGTEAGTGIAKNIQYF.

This clone was seen just once. The chain uses TRBV5-1 and TRBJ2-7; 7 bases line up with TRBD1. Germline-derived CDR1 and CDR2 are SGHRS and YFSETQ. V was pared by 4 bases and J by 3 bases, with 10 bases of the junction left unmatched. CDR3 length: 15 amino acids. The CDR3 protein is CASSDPGQLRYEQYF. For the CDR3, the DNA is TGCGCCAGCAGCGATCCGGGACAGCTACGCTACGAGCAGTACTTC.

This clone was found a few times. The chain links TRBV2 to TRBJ1-2, with D maybe TRBD1 (5 bases). V lost 3 bases, J lost 5 bases, and 31 bases lay in between. The germline V gene has CDR1 SNHLY and CDR2 FYNNEI. The CDR3 is 20 residues long. The CDR3 nucleotides read TGTGCCAGCAGTGAGCTAACTAATAATTTTCAATTGACCGGGGGTTATGGCTACACCTTC. Amino acid sequence: CASSELTNNFQLTGGYGYTF. Based on the CDR3 plus reference TRBV2 and TRBJ1-2, the full variable domain is EPEVTQTPSHQVTQMGQEVILRCVPISNHLYFYWYRQILGQKVEFLVSFYNNEISEKSEIFDDQFSVERPDGSNFTLKIRSTKLEDSAMYFCASSELTNNFQLTGGYGYTFGSGTRLTVV.

The V and J genes are TRBV21-1 and TRBJ1-5; TRBD1, as called in the table, went unchecked against the DNA. TRBV21-1 is classified as a pseudogene. This CDR3 spans 15 amino acids. CDR3 region: CASSNQGHGVQPQHF. The CDR3 DNA follows: TGTGCCAGCAGCAATCAGGGCCATGGGGTTCAGCCCCAGCATTTT.

The CDR3 loop reads CASSPDRLNTGELFF. The CDR3 nucleotides are TGTGCCAGCAGTCCTGACCGACTGAACACCGGGGAGCTGTTTTTT. The chain links TRBV6-5 to TRBJ2-2; D unresolved. Per germline, CDR1 MNHEY and CDR2 SVGAGI. The CDR3 is 15 residues long. V lost 5 bases and J lost 1, with 11 bases in between.

The J gene is TRBJ1-1, the V gene TRBV19, with a possible D match to TRBD1 (5 bases). The CDR3 is 16 residues long. The germline V and J ends were trimmed by 4 bases and 5 bases, with 20 bases remaining between them. Looked up from germline, CDR1 is LNHDA and CDR2 is SQIVND (reference sequence). CDR3 protein: CASSTQPTVIFTEAFF. Here the CDR3 DNA reads TGTGCCAGTAGTACCCAACCGACAGTAATCTTTACTGAAGCTTTCTTT. Filled out from reference TRBV19 and TRBJ1-1, the complete variable domain reads DGGITQSPKYLFRKEGQNVTLSCEQNLNHDAMYWYRQDPGQGLRLIYYSQIVNDFQKGDIAEGYSVSREKKESFPLTVTSAQKNPTAFYLCASSTQPTVIFTEAFFGQGTRLTVV.

This sequence joins TRBV6-4 and TRBJ2-3, with a tentative D call TRBD1 (6 bases). V lost 6 bases and J 4 bases, leaving 20 bases between the germline ends. Germline loops: CDR1 MRHNA, CDR2 SNTAGT. The CDR3 contains 16 residues. The CDR3 reads CASSPRQDSHADTQYF. CDR3 bases: TGTGCCAGCAGCCCCCGACAGGACTCTCACGCAGATACGCAGTATTTT.

Only a few counts were recorded for this clone. The rearrangement uses TRBV7-2 and TRBJ2-3; possibly TRBD2 for D (5 bases). V lost 2 bases and J 0 bases, leaving 15 bases between the germline ends. Germline-derived CDR1 and CDR2 are SGHTA and FQGNSA. The CDR3 length is 17 residues. The CDR3 sequence is CASSLMFRRGSTDTQYF. In nucleotides, the CDR3 is TGTGCCAGCAGCTTAATGTTCCGGAGAGGGAGCACAGATACGCAGTATTTT.

The rearrangement joins TRBV2 to TRBJ1-2; no reliable D call. This CDR3 has 14 residues. Germline lookup yields CDR1 SNHLY and CDR2 FYNNEI. Trimming took 6 bases from V and 0 from J, leaving 11 bases between them. CDR3 DNA: TGTGCCAGCAGCATGGCCACAACTAACTATGGCTACACCTTC. Protein sequence: CASSMATTNYGYTF.

This sequence joins TRBV11-2 and TRBJ2-3; 9 bases fit TRBD2. The CDR3 has 17 residues. J gave up 1 base and V 6 bases, and 11 bases lay outside the gene matches. Germline loops: CDR1 SGHAT, CDR2 FQNNGV. CDR3 sequence (DNA): TGTGCCAGCAGAATTTCGCGGGGGGGTGGGGGCACAGATACGCAGTATTTT. Residues: CASRISRGGGGTDTQYF.